This TCR beta chain was identified in a study of control samples from healthy donors and cancer patients. V was shortened by 3 bases and J by 1 base, with 10 bases between the two germline ends. This CDR3 region has 14 residues. Germline assignment: CDR1 KGHSH and CDR2 LQKENI. Assay: immunoSEQ multiplex PCR; the TCRdb copy retains only in-frame clones and omits some. Among 110,000 or so clones listed, roughly 90% were seen once. The TCR was taken from a man over 45 in good health. The chain joins TRBV18 to TRBJ2-7; D gene ambiguous. Sequencing was done on a sample of blood. The CDR3 nucleotides read TGTGCCAGCTCACCCGAACAGATTTCCTACGAGCAGTACTTC. Protein sequence: CASSPEQISYEQYF.